These 18 T cell receptor beta chains originate from one sample sequenced in a study of T-cell reconstitution after alpha-beta-depleted transplantation in children. Unique molecular identifiers were incorporated into the prepared TCRbeta library. TCRdb re-called the PCR reads through MiXCR, storing one row per CDR3 protein. The table records some 310,000 distinct CDR3 sequences, over 20% of them present only once. The sequences come from PBMCs, mostly from graft donor cells, collected 180 days after TCRalphabeta/CD19-depleted stem cell transplant. The receptors were sampled from a male patient aged 5 to 17 who had a stem cell transplant for acute lymphoblastic leukemia, so the T cells may come from the graft donor.

This clonotype has just a few counts. The CDR3 loop reads CASSLQIGGDTEAFF. CDR3 sequence (DNA): TGCGCCAGCAGCTTGCAGATCGGGGGTGACACTGAAGCTTTCTTT. The rearrangement joins TRBV5-1 to TRBJ1-1, with a weak D call TRBD1 (5 bases). Germline V gene data show CDR1 as SGHRS and CDR2 as YFSETQ. The V gene lost 1 base and the J gene lost 3 bases, with 13 bases spanning the gap. The CDR3 runs 15 residues.

The V and J genes are TRBV7-9 and TRBJ2-5; D is unclear. V gave up 1 base and J gave up 3 bases, with 12 bases separating them. The CDR3 totals 15 residues. The germline V gene has CDR1 SEHNR and CDR2 FQNEAQ (reference sequence). CDR3 sequence: CASSLGFHLEETQYF. CDR3 nucleotide sequence: TGTGCCAGCAGCTTAGGTTTCCATTTAGAAGAGACCCAGTACTTC.

Concerning this clonotype: This could be a read error, since a much larger clone is one nucleotide away. This is likely a read error, given that the CDR3 carries no conserved phenylalanine or tryptophan at its end. The chain recombines TRBV20-1 with TRBJ1-6; tentative D call: TRBD1 (6 bases). Trimming cost V 5 bases and J 11 bases, with 16 bases left between them. Germline V gene lookup returns CDR1 DFQATT and CDR2 SNEGSKA (reference sequence). The CDR3 is 13 amino acids. The chain's CDR3 is CSAEDSQGAPLHY. The CDR3, as DNA: TGCAGTGCTGAGGACAGCCAAGGGGCACCCCTCCACTAT.

J is TRBJ2-7 and V is TRBV4-2, with D unresolved. Trimming cost V 0 bases and J 0 bases, with 9 bases left between them. This CDR3 comprises 15 residues. Germline CDR1 is LGHNA and CDR2 is YNFKEQ. The CDR3 protein is CASSQEKGSSYEQYF. Written as DNA, the CDR3 is TGTGCCAGCAGCCAAGAAAAAGGCAGCTCCTACGAGCAGTACTTC.

A few counts support this clonotype. The gene calls are TRBV5-6 and TRBJ2-7, with 8 bases aligning to TRBD1. The CDR3 sequence is 16 residues long. Germline V gene sequence: CDR1 SGHDT, CDR2 YYEEEE. The trim removed 0 bases at V and 2 bases at J, leaving 7 bases unmatched. CDR3 nucleotide sequence: TGTGCCAGCAGCTTGGAAGGACAGGGCCTACCCTACGAGCAGTACTTC. The encoded protein is CASSLEGQGLPYEQYF.

The genes are TRBV5-1 and TRBJ2-2, with 7 bases aligning to TRBD2. The CDR3 spans 15 residues. The junction had 5 bases not matched to a gene; V was cut back by 4 bases and J by 2 bases. Germline V gene sequence: CDR1 SGHRS, CDR2 YFSETQ. CDR3 residues: CASSLTSLNTGELFF. As DNA, the CDR3 is TGCGCCAGCAGCCTGACTAGCCTCAACACCGGGGAGCTGTTTTTT.

V gene TRBV5-4 combines with J gene TRBJ2-7; tentatively, D is TRBD2 (5 bases). The length of the CDR3 is 15 residues. V shed 0 bases and J shed 3 bases, with 13 bases lying between them. Germline CDR1 is SGHNT and CDR2 is YYREEE (reference sequence). CDR3: CASSLVLVGVYEQYF. CDR3 sequence (DNA): TGTGCCAGCAGCTTGGTACTAGTAGGCGTCTACGAGCAGTACTTC.

This sequence joins TRBV10-3 and TRBJ2-7; 9 bases are shared with TRBD1. CDR3 length: 13 residues. Trimming removed 4 bases from V and 2 bases from J; junction bases left unmatched: 0. Germline CDR1 is ENHRY and CDR2 is SYGVKD. CDR3 region: CAISGDRAYEQYF. The CDR3 DNA reads TGTGCCATCAGTGGGGACAGGGCCTACGAGCAGTACTTC.

The rearrangement joins TRBV6-1 to TRBJ2-2; D possibly corresponds to TRBD1 (6 bases). Trimming took off 5 bases at V and 1 base at J, with 11 bases between the two ends. The CDR3 length is 15 residues. CDR1 is MNHNS, CDR2 SASEGT, per germline. CDR3 region: CASSLTGRNTGELFF. CDR3 DNA: TGTGCCAGCAGTCTCACAGGGCGGAACACCGGGGAGCTGTTTTTT.

The gene calls are TRBV18 and TRBJ2-3; D gene unclear. V lost 8 bases and J 0 bases, leaving 15 bases between the germline ends. The CDR3 spans 15 residues. Germline CDR1 reads KGHSH; CDR2 reads LQKENI. The CDR3 DNA is TGTGCCAGCCAGACGACCATGACTAGCACAGATACGCAGTATTTT. Translating it yields CASQTTMTSTDTQYF.

This clonotype was observed a handful of times. The chain employs TRBV20-1 and TRBJ2-7; 7 bases fit TRBD1. The germline V gene has CDR1 DFQATT and CDR2 SNEGSKA (reference sequence). V was pared by 6 bases and J by 2 bases, with 7 bases of the junction left unmatched. The length of the CDR3 is 13 residues. The DNA for the CDR3 is TGCAGTGCCCCGGGACAGCCCGCCTACGAGCAGTACTTC. It codes for CSAPGQPAYEQYF.

CDR3 coding DNA: TGTGCTAGTGGTTTGGCCCGACGGGACAATGAGCAGTTCTTC. It encodes CASGLARRDNEQFF. The chain is built from TRBV12-5 and TRBJ2-1; no firm D call. The germline V gene encodes CDR1 LGHNT and CDR2 FRNRAP. Trimming took off 1 base at V and 5 bases at J, with 9 bases between the two ends. The CDR3 contains 14 residues.

This clonotype was found a few times. The chain has TRBV7-2 and TRBJ2-3, with D perhaps TRBD1 or TRBD2 (6 bases each). The ends were cut back, 2 bases at V and 7 bases at J, with 16 bases in the middle. Germline CDR1 reads SGHTA; CDR2 reads FQGNSA. CDR3 size: 15 residues. The CDR3 spells CASSLRGAVTYTQYF. CDR3 nucleotides: TGTGCCAGCAGCTTAAGGGGGGCGGTTACTTATACGCAGTATTTT.

This chain links TRBV5-1 with TRBJ1-2, with no clear D. This CDR3 is built from 12 residues. The germline gives CDR1 SGHRS, CDR2 YFSETQ. Trimming stripped 2 bases from V and 10 bases from J, with 12 bases between. DNA of the CDR3: TGCGCCAGCAGCTTAGCCAGATGTGACTACACCTTC. Its protein product is CASSLARCDYTF.

This clonotype was seen a handful of times. The rearrangement joins TRBV2 to TRBJ2-2; D is unresolved. V lost 5 bases and J 0 bases, leaving 13 bases between the germline ends. Germline CDR1 SNHLY, CDR2 FYNNEI. CDR3 length equals 16 residues. The CDR3 DNA follows: TGTGCCAGCAGTCGTTCTCCCTGGACGAACACCGGGGAGCTGTTTTTT. Protein product: CASSRSPWTNTGELFF.

The chain combines TRBV6-1 with TRBJ1-3, with D maybe TRBD1 (5 bases). The CDR3 is 15 amino acids. The V and J ends lost 4 bases and 2 bases respectively, with 12 bases between them. Germline V gene sequence: CDR1 MNHNS, CDR2 SASEGT. The DNA of the CDR3 is TGTGCCAGCAGTGGGACATTCTCTGCTGGAAACACCATATATTTT. Amino acid sequence: CASSGTFSAGNTIYF.

This clonotype was counted between two and nine times. The chain carries TRBV5-1 and TRBJ2-3; D not certain. Trimming took off 1 base at V and 4 bases at J, with 13 bases between the two ends. Germline V CDR1 and CDR2: SGHRS, YFSETQ. The CDR3 has 15 residues. The CDR3 DNA reads TGCGCCAGCAGCTTGTCGGCTAGTTGGCCAGATACGCAGTATTTT. This encodes CASSLSASWPDTQYF.

This clonotype has a handful of counts. The chain has TRBV29-1 and TRBJ2-2, with D tentatively TRBD2 (6 bases). Germline lookup yields CDR1 SQVTM and CDR2 ANQGSEA. CDR3 length: 12 residues. V lost 4 bases, J lost 8 bases, and 11 bases lay in between. The CDR3 region has the DNA TGCAGCGTTGGTGAGGCGGGGGGGGAGCTGTTTTTT. This encodes CSVGEAGGELFF.